This T cell receptor (beta chain) was identified in a study of blood T cell repertoires in COVID-19. The protocol was immunoSEQ multiplex PCR, while the TCRdb copy is restricted to in-frame clones and leaves out a portion. The top ten hold 4.6% of the sample, which has about 63,000 clones, more than 85% seen once. The CDR3 length is 16 residues. The receptor comes from a middle-aged man with active COVID-19. The J gene is TRBJ1-5, the V gene TRBV12-1; the table's D call, TRBD1, was not checked against the DNA. TRBV12-1 is a listed pseudogene. The sequenced material came from peripheral blood. The CDR3 protein is CASSCPGQGKKQPQHF. In DNA, the CDR3 is TGTGCCAGCAGCTGCCCGGGACAGGGGAAGAAACAGCCCCAGCATTTT.